In its sample, the clone carrying this T cell receptor (beta chain) was seen many times. Its antigen is unidentified. This sample was included in a study of read filtering for tumor transcriptome and immune sequencing. Looking at the study overall: After DNase treatment, RNA was made into whole-transcriptome libraries. The study's findings and limits: This fraction held mixed bone marrow immune cells after CD138-negative sorting. Even smaller IR-seq throughput identified most shared clonotypes.

From roughly 390 ng of RNA, a library with molecular barcoded alpha/delta and beta/gamma adaptors was made. MiXCR, applied by TCRdb to the reads, yields one record per CDR3 protein. Among roughly 130,000 distinct CDR3 sequences listed, under 15% were seen once. Germline V gives CDR1 SGHRS, CDR2 YFSETQ. J lost 3 bases, V lost 2 bases, and 11 bases had no gene match. This CDR3 region has 17 residues. At the time of active disease, bone marrow was collected from every patient. The specimen was a population of CD138-negative cells sorted from bone marrow. This sequence joins TRBV5-1 and TRBJ2-4, with 7 bases matching TRBD1. This clonotype was obtained from a donor aged 40 or older with multiple myeloma. The CDR3 here is CASSLPTGDRDKNIQYF. The CDR3 coding sequence is TGCGCCAGCAGCTTACCAACAGGGGACAGAGACAAAAACATTCAGTACTTC.